The rows below give T cell receptor beta chains drawn from one sample of a study of response to subunit inactivated influenza vaccine. TCRdb analysed the RT-PCR reads with MiXCR anew, one entry per CDR3 protein. The sample includes roughly 290,000 distinct CDR3 sequences, just over 20% seen only once; the top ten take roughly 10%. The sample consisted of PBMCs from blood, taken less than 22 months after vaccination. Source of these receptors: a man between 45 and 75 years old who received an inactivated influenza vaccine. The CDR3 runs from the conserved cysteine through the conserved F or W. D genes are given only for firm matches. Not every row has a clone size; where given, it reads once, few, many or a size class.

clone_size | j_call | d_call | v_call | cdr3_nt | cdr3_aa
few | TRBJ1-2 | NA | TRBV11-2 | TGTGCCAGCAGCTCGGCCCCGAAAAAGATTGGGGGCTACACCTTC | CASSSAPKKIGGYTF
many | TRBJ2-1 | NA | TRBV7-2 | TGTGCCAGCAGCTTGGGACTCTACAATGAGCAGTTCTTC | CASSLGLYNEQFF
NA | TRBJ2-3 | NA | TRBV18 | TGTGCCAGCTCACTCCAGGTTAACACAGATACGCAGTATTTT | CASSLQVNTDTQYF
few | TRBJ1-5 | NA | TRBV4-2 | TGTGCCAGCAGCCAAGATTGGGATGGCAATCAGCCCCAGCATTTT | CASSQDWDGNQPQHF
few | TRBJ2-2 | NA | TRBV28 | TGTGCCAGCAGCCCCGGAGACAAGGCCGGGGAGCTGTTTTTT | CASSPGDKAGELFF
many | TRBJ2-1 | TRBD2 | TRBV11-2 | TGTGCCAGCAGCTTAAGACTAGCGGATTACCTATCCTACAATGAGCAGTTCTTC | CASSLRLADYLSYNEQFF
NA | TRBJ1-2 | NA | TRBV5-1 | TGCGCCAGCAGCCCTTACGGGGGGAAGGATCCGGGTGGCTACACCTTC | CASSPYGGKDPGGYTF
many | TRBJ1-5 | NA | TRBV19 | TGTGCCAGTAGGATTAAAACAGCAGATTATAGCAATCAGCCCCAGCATTTT | CASRIKTADYSNQPQHF
few | TRBJ1-2 | TRBD1 | TRBV5-4 | TGTGCCAGCAGACCAGACAGGGGGTATCTTGGCTACACCTTC | CASRPDRGYLGYTF
NA | TRBJ1-5 | NA | TRBV6-6 | TGTGCCAGCAGTGCGAAGGACAGCATCCAGCATTTT | CASSAKDSIQHF
NA | TRBJ2-1 | NA | TRBV29-1 | TGCAGCGTTTTCAGCGTAAACTACAATGAGCAGTTCTTC | CSVFSVNYNEQFF
NA | TRBJ2-3 | NA | TRBV23-1 | TGCGCCAGCAGTCAGAACCCCGCGGATACGCAGTATTTT | CASSQNPADTQYF
NA | TRBJ2-2 | NA | TRBV7-9 | TGTGCCAGCAGCTCCCTAGGGGATGTCGGCACCGGGGAGCTGTTTTTT | CASSSLGDVGTGELFF
NA | TRBJ2-6 | NA | TRBV2 | TGTGCCAGCAAGCTGGGACCCTCTGGGGCCAACGTCCTGACTTTC | CASKLGPSGANVLTF
many | TRBJ1-1 | NA | TRBV29-1 | TGCAGCGTTGAAAAGACGGTGAACACTGAAGCTTTCTTT | CSVEKTVNTEAFF
few | TRBJ2-1 | TRBD2 | TRBV6-2/TRBV6-3 | TGTGCCAGCAGTTACCTAGCGGGAGGGTCGGGGTTCTTC | CASSYLAGGSGFF
few | TRBJ1-1 | NA | TRBV5-5 | TGTGCCAGCAGCGACCTTCTAAAAGCTTTCTTT | CASSDLLKAFF
NA | TRBJ1-4 | NA | TRBV20-1 | TGCAGTGCTAGCAGAAGTCATAATGAAAGACTGTTTTTT | CSASRSHNERLFF
NA | TRBJ2-1 | NA | TRBV20-1 | TGCAGTGCGGCTGGGGGCAGGAGCTACAATGAGCAGTTCTTC | CSAAGGRSYNEQFF
NA | TRBJ2-5 | TRBD2 | TRBV7-2 | TGTGCCAGCAACCAGTTAGCGGGGGACCAAGAGACCCAGTACTTC | CASNQLAGDQETQYF
NA | TRBJ1-2 | TRBD1 | TRBV28 | TGTGCCAGCAGCTCCCCTGGTTGGGACAGGGGTTACTATGGCTACACCTTC | CASSSPGWDRGYYGYTF
few | TRBJ2-1 | NA | TRBV6-2/TRBV6-3 | TGTGCCAGCAGTTCCGACTTCACAGATTCCTCCTACAATGAGCAGTTCTTC | CASSSDFTDSSYNEQFF
many | TRBJ1-2 | NA | TRBV7-8 | TGTGCCAGCAGCTTAGGGACGGGGGCCTATGGCTACACCTTC | CASSLGTGAYGYTF
many | TRBJ1-2 | NA | TRBV5-6 | TGTGCCAGCAGCTTGGGAGTTGGCTATGGCTACACCTTC | CASSLGVGYGYTF
few | TRBJ2-1 | NA | TRBV2 | TGTGCCAGCAGTCCCAGGGTCAATGAGCAGTTCTTC | CASSPRVNEQFF
NA | TRBJ1-6 | NA | TRBV30 | TGTGCCTGGAGTCTACTGGGGAATTCACCCCTCCACTTT | CAWSLLGNSPLHF
NA | TRBJ2-3 | NA | TRBV12-3/TRBV12-4 | TGTGCCAGCAGGTCCTATGCGTCCCGCACAGATACGCAGTATTTT | CASRSYASRTDTQYF
few | TRBJ1-5 | NA | TRBV20-1 | TGCAGTGCTAGAGTTGGGGCAGCGAATCAGCCCCAGCATTTT | CSARVGAANQPQHF
once | TRBJ2-7 | NA | TRBV9 | TGTGCCAGCAGCGTAGGCCAAGCCTCTACCTACGAGCAGTACTTC | CASSVGQASTYEQYF
few | TRBJ1-6 | NA | TRBV2 | TGTGCCAGCAGTGGGGGGCCGGGACTAAATCCCCTCCACTTT | CASSGGPGLNPLHF
few | TRBJ1-6 | NA | TRBV6-5 | TGTGCCAGCAGTTTTGGGATCAGCTCCTATAATTCACCCCTCCACTTT | CASSFGISSYNSPLHF
many | TRBJ1-2 | NA | TRBV28 | TGTGCCAGCGGGGACTCTACTAACTATGGCTACACCTTC | CASGDSTNYGYTF
few | TRBJ1-2 | NA | TRBV12-3/TRBV12-4 | TGTGCCAGCCTGGGCCTAGCTAACTATGGCTACACCTTC | CASLGLANYGYTF
few | TRBJ2-5 | NA | TRBV29-1 | TGCAGCGGGTCGAGGGCAGAGACCCAGTACTTC | CSGSRAETQYF
NA | TRBJ2-7 | TRBD1 | TRBV20-1 | TGCAGTGCTGGGAAGACAGGGGAAAGCTACGAGCAGTACTTC | CSAGKTGESYEQYF
few | TRBJ1-2 | NA | TRBV5-1 | TGCGCCAGCCGGCCGGGGGGAGGGCTTCACTATGGCTACACCTTC | CASRPGGGLHYGYTF
NA | TRBJ2-1 | TRBD2 | TRBV2 | TGTGCCAGCAGTGAACTCGCGGGAGGCTACAATGAGCAGTTCTTC | CASSELAGGYNEQFF
NA | TRBJ2-1 | NA | TRBV6-1 | TGTGCCAGCAGTGAAGCACGTTATAACTCCTACAATGAGCAGTTCTTC | CASSEARYNSYNEQFF
many | TRBJ1-1 | NA | TRBV5-1 | TGCGCCAGCAGCTTGTCGAGGCATATGAACACTGAAGCTTTCTTT | CASSLSRHMNTEAFF
NA | TRBJ2-1 | TRBD2 | TRBV12-3/TRBV12-4 | TGTGCCAGCAACCCTTTGGGGAGGGGCCATGAGCAGTTCTTC | CASNPLGRGHEQFF
NA | TRBJ1-2 | TRBD1 | TRBV29-1 | TGCAGCGTCAACTTCGGCGGAACAGGGGTCTCTAACTATGGCTACACCTTC | CSVNFGGTGVSNYGYTF
NA | TRBJ2-5 | NA | TRBV24-1 | TGTGCCACCAGTGATTCCCCGGGGGCTCGGGAGACCCAGTACTTC | CATSDSPGARETQYF
few | TRBJ2-4 | NA | TRBV2 | TGTGCCAGCAGAGACCAGGGTTTGGGCGACATTCAGTACTTC | CASRDQGLGDIQYF
NA | TRBJ1-5 | TRBD1 | TRBV15 | TGTGCCACCAGCTGGGGACAGACAAATCAGCCCCAGCATTTT | CATSWGQTNQPQHF
few | TRBJ2-4 | TRBD1 | TRBV12-3/TRBV12-4 | TGTGCCAGCAGTTTATCAGGGGGAATAAACATTCAGTACTTC | CASSLSGGINIQYF
few | TRBJ1-1 | NA | TRBV5-6 | TGTGCCAGCAGCTTGCGTCCAGGGAGGACTGAAGCTTTCTTT | CASSLRPGRTEAFF
few | TRBJ2-6 | NA | TRBV12-3/TRBV12-4 | TGTGCCAGCAGTTTCGGGGGCTCTGGGGCCAACGTCCTGACTTTC | CASSFGGSGANVLTF
NA | TRBJ2-1 | NA | TRBV7-9 | TGTGCCAGCAGGGAACCTGCGGGGGAGCAGTTCTTC | CASREPAGEQFF
few | TRBJ1-6 | TRBD1 | TRBV12-3/TRBV12-4 | TGTGCCAGCAGTTTGGGTACAGGGGGCGGTAATTCACCCCTCCACTTT | CASSLGTGGGNSPLHF
NA | TRBJ2-2 | TRBD1 | TRBV2 | TGTGCCAGCAGGAATCAACAGGGGGCCGCCGGGGAGCTGTTTTTT | CASRNQQGAAGELFF
NA | TRBJ2-3 | NA | TRBV15 | TGTGCCACCAGCAGAGCACCACTCACAGATACGCAGTATTTT | CATSRAPLTDTQYF
NA | TRBJ2-5 | NA | TRBV29-1 | TGCAGCGTTGAAAACAGGGTCTCCGAGACCCAGTACTTC | CSVENRVSETQYF
NA | TRBJ1-6 | NA | TRBV11-2 | TGTGCCAGCAGCCCCCCAGGGTTCTCGTATGTCCCGAATTCACCCCTCCACTTT | CASSPPGFSYVPNSPLHF
NA | TRBJ1-4 | NA | TRBV29-1 | TGCAGCGCGATAGAAGGGGACCCAGGGGAAAAACTGTTTTTT | CSAIEGDPGEKLFF
NA | TRBJ1-3 | NA | TRBV9 | TGTGCCAGCAGCCCGAGTATGACCGACTCTGGAAACACCATATATTTT | CASSPSMTDSGNTIYF